This T cell receptor (beta chain) was sequenced in a study of shared clonotypes between healthy human individuals. Germline V gene data show CDR1 as MNHNS and CDR2 as SASEGT. This CDR3 is built from 13 residues. The V and J ends lost 7 bases and 2 bases respectively, with 12 bases between them. Across several immunoSEQ plates, the genomic DNA of each subset was split evenly. TCRdb's table, derived via immunoSEQ multiplex PCR, lists solely in-frame clones and lacks some. The table has 2 million to 3 million clones, 80% to 95% seen once. The V gene is TRBV6-1, the J gene TRBJ2-7; D may be TRBD1 (6 bases). The sample was naive CD4+ T cells from PBMCs. Noted subset: CD45RA+ positively selected. The TCR sequence derives from a man aged 18 to 29 in good health. Some clones in this sample may be carry-over from other donors' samples. CDR3 region: CASTRAGAYEQYF. CDR3 coding DNA: TGTGCCAGCACGAGGGCAGGGGCCTACGAGCAGTACTTC.